This T cell receptor beta chain was sequenced in a study of memory CD4+ T cells and cytomegalovirus serostatus. Background on the study: Healthy Belgian adult donors included roughly ten CMV-positive and more than 20 CMV-negative people. Study-wide results and limits: About two fifths of the roughly 160 known CMV-associated TCRbeta sequences appeared in CD4+ memory. The CMV-associated TCR signature appears largely within the CD4+ memory repertoire.

Within the sample, this clone is medium-sized. Its specificity is unknown. Original processing methods: After removing out-of-frame reads, 2,204,828 distinct TCRbeta sequences remained. The table came from immunoSEQ multiplex PCR; TCRdb's copy has only in-frame clones and leaves some out. That table furnishes V, J and clone size, whereas the DNA furnished D and trimming. Here the sample spans about 41,000 clones, roughly 77% being singletons. Single viable CD3+CD4+CD8-CD45RO+ cells were sorted as the memory CD4+ T cells. CDR1 is SGDLS and CDR2 is YYNGEE in the germline V gene. This CDR3 is 15 amino acids long. V dropped 0 bases and J dropped 9 bases, with 13 bases sitting between them.

The sequencing input was memory CD4+ T cells from blood. This TCR was sampled from an adult in good health and CMV-seronegative. V gene TRBV9 combines with J gene TRBJ1-6; possible D gene TRBD1, 5 bases. Written as DNA, the CDR3 is TGTGCCAGCAGCGTAGCTTGGGGGGAGGGTTCACCCCTCCACTTT. It translates to CASSVAWGEGSPLHF.